Included here is one TCR beta chain sequence, with context. The CDR3 totals 14 residues. V lost 6 bases, J lost 8 bases, and 20 bases lay in between. CDR1 is SGHDT, CDR2 YYEEEE, per germline. The sample originates from a study of blood T cell repertoires in COVID-19. Background on the study: Italy, Spain and the United States were the sources of the convalescent and acute COVID-19 samples. Sources were T cells, B-cell-depleted T cells, or PBMCs; the material itself was cDNA or gDNA.

Authors' analysis steps: Estimates of nucleated cell counts were drawn from the amplification of reference gene primers. Profiled with immunoSEQ multiplex PCR; TCRdb holds only in-frame clones, not every one. D and trimming were read from the DNA, whereas the V and J calls and clone size are those reported in that table. The sample consists of 230,000 or so clones, more than 70% of them appearing once. This TCR was sampled from a man aged 40-49 years with active or convalescent COVID-19. Sequenced sample: peripheral blood. V is TRBV5-6 and J is TRBJ1-2, with D tentatively TRBD1 (5 bases). This CDR3 reads CASTLQVPSRGYTF. The CDR3 nucleotides are TGTGCCAGCACTCTACAGGTGCCCTCGAGAGGCTACACCTTC.